One T cell receptor (beta chain) is described in this entry. Its cognate antigen is unknown. The authors made TCR cDNA by 5'RACE template switching, adding a universal primer site and UMIs. MiXCR, applied by TCRdb to the 5' RACE reads, yields one record per CDR3 protein. The sample holds approximately 240,000 distinct CDR3 sequences, roughly 3.5% seen once. This sample stems from a study of T cells after yellow fever vaccination. The study's findings and limits: The secondary response was weaker but peaked faster, day 5 versus 15. The booster response re-showed most primary clones: approximately 95% CD4, roughly 91% CD8.

The clonotype originates from a man aged 18 to 29 who received the YFV17D yellow fever vaccine. The sample here was PBMCs, taken 15 days after the yellow fever booster vaccination.

The CDR3 region is CASSPTDPSNQPQHF. CDR3 nucleotides: TGTGCCAGCAGCCCGACAGACCCTAGCAATCAGCCCCAGCATTTT. The chain couples TRBV6-5 to TRBJ1-5; D might be TRBD1 (5 bases). The germline CDR1 and CDR2 sequences are MNHEY and SVGAGI. This CDR3 is built from 15 residues. V was cut by 6 bases and J by 0 bases, with 12 bases left in between.